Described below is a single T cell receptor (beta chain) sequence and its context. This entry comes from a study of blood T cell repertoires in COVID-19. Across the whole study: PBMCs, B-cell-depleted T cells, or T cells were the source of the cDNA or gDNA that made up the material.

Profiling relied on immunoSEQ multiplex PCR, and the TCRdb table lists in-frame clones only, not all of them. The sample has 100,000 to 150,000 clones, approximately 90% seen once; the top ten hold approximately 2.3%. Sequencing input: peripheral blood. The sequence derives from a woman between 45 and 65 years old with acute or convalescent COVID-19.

CDR3 protein: CASSIEGLAGGPGTGELFF. The CDR3, as DNA: TGTGCCAGTAGTATAGAAGGACTAGCGGGAGGGCCGGGAACCGGGGAGCTGTTTTTT. The chain has TRBV19 and TRBJ2-2; 15 nucleotides match TRBD2. Germline V gene lookup returns CDR1 LNHDA and CDR2 SQIVND (reference sequence). With 0 bases clipped from V and 5 bases from J, the junction kept 7 bases outside the gene matches. The CDR3 spans 19 residues.